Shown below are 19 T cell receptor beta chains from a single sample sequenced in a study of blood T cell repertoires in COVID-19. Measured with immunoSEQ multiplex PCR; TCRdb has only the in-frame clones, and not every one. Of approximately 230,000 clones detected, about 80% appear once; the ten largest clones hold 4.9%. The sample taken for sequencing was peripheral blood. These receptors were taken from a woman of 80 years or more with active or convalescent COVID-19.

The CDR3: CATKDRVGGYTF. In nucleotides, the CDR3 is TGTGCCACCAAGGACAGGGTTGGTGGCTACACCTTC. V is TRBV19 and J is TRBJ1-2, with 8 nucleotides matching TRBD1. Germline V CDR1 and CDR2: LNHDA, SQIVND (reference sequence). This CDR3 comprises 12 residues. V lost 10 bases to trimming and J lost 7 bases; unmatched junction nucleotides: 8.

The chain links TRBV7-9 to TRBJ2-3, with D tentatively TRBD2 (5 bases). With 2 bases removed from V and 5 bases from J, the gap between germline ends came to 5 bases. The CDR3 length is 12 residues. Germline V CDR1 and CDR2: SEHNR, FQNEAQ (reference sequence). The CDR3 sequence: CASSLSGDTQYF. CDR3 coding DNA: TGTGCCAGCAGCTTAAGCGGAGATACGCAGTATTTT.

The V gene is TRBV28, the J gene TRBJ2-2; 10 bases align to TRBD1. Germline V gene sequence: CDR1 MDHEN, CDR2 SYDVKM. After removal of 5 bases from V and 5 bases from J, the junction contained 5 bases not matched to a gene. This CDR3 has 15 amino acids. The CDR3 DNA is TGTGCCAGCAGTGCCCGGACAGGGGGGACCGGGGAGCTGTTTTTT. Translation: CASSARTGGTGELFF.

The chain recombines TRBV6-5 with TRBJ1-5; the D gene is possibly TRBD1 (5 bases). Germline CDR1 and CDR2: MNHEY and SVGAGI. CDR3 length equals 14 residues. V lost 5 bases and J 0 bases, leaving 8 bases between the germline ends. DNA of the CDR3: TGTGCCAGCAGTAACAGGCATAGCAATCAGCCCCAGCATTTT. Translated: CASSNRHSNQPQHF.

The CDR3 DNA reads TGTGCCACCAACGGGGGGGGCTACAATGAGCAGTTCTTC. Its translation: CATNGGGYNEQFF. The V gene is TRBV24-1, the J gene TRBJ2-1, with 8 nucleotides matching TRBD2. The CDR3 covers 13 residues. Germline loops: CDR1 KGHDR, CDR2 SFDVKD. With V trimmed by 8 bases and J by 3 bases, 2 bases remained unmatched.

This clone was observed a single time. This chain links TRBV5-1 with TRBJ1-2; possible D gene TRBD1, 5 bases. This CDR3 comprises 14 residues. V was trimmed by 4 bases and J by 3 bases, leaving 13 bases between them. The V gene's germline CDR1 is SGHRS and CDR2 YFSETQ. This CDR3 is CASSSGGADYGYTF. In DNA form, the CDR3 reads TGCGCCAGCAGCAGTGGAGGGGCGGACTATGGCTACACCTTC.

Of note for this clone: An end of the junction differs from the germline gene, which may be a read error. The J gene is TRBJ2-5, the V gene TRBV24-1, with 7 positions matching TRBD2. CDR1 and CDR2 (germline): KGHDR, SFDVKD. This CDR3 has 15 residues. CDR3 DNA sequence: TGTGCCACCAGTGTGGGGGGGTCTACCCAAGGGACCCAGTACTTC. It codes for CATSVGGSTQGTQYF.

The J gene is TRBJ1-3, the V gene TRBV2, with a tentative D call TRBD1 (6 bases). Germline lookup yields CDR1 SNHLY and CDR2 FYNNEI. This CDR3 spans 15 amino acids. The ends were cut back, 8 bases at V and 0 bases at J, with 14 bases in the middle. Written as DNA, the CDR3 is TGTGCCAGCGGTCCCGGACAGAGCTCTGGAAACACCATATATTTT. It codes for CASGPGQSSGNTIYF. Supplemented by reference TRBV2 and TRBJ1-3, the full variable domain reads EPEVTQTPSHQVTQMGQEVILRCVPISNHLYFYWYRQILGQKVEFLVSFYNNEISEKSEIFDDQFSVERPDGSNFTLKIRSTKLEDSAMYFCASGPGQSSGNTIYFGEGSWLTVV.

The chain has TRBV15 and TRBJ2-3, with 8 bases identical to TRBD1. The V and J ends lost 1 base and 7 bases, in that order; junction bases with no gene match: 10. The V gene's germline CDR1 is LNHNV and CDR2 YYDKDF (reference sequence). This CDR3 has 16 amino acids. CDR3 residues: CATSRALGQAVYTQYF. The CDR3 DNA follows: TGTGCCACCAGCAGAGCTTTGGGACAGGCAGTTTATACGCAGTATTTT.

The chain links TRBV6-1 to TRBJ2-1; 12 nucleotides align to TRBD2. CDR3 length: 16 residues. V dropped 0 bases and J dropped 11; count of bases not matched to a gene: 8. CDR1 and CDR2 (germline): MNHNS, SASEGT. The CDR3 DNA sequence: TGTGCCAGCAGTGAAGCAGGGCGGCTAGCGGGAGGGAAGCAGTTCTTC. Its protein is CASSEAGRLAGGKQFF.

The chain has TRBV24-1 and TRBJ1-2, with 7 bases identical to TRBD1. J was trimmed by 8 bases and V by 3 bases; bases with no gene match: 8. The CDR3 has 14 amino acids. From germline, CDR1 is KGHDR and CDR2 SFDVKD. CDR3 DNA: TGTGCCACCAGTGATGCCGGGACAGACGACGGCTACACCTTC. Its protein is CATSDAGTDDGYTF.

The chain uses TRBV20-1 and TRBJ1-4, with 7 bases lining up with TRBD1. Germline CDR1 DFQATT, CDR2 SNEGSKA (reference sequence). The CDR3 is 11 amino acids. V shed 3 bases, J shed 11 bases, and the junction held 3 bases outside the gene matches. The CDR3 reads CSAREGGKLFF. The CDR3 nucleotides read TGCAGTGCTAGGGAAGGGGGCAAACTGTTTTTT.

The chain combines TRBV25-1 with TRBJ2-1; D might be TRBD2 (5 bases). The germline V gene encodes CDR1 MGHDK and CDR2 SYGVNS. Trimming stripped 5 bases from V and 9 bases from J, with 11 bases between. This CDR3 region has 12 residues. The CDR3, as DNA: TGTGCCAGCAGTCCCCTAGCTCCTGAGCAGTTCTTC. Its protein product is CASSPLAPEQFF.

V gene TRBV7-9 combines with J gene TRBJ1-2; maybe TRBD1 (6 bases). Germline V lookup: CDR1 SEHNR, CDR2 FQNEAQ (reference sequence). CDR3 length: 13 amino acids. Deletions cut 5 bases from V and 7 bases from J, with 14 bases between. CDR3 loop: CASSPGQSSGYTF. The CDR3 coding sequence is TGTGCCAGCAGCCCTGGACAGAGTTCTGGCTACACCTTC.

The CDR3 here is CSVREQGPNSPLHF. Written as DNA, the CDR3 is TGCAGCGTTCGGGAACAGGGGCCCAATTCACCCCTCCACTTT. The chain couples TRBV29-1 to TRBJ1-6; TRBD1 aligns across 7 bases. The V gene end was trimmed by 5 bases and the J gene end by 7 bases; junction bases not matched to a gene: 8. The germline V gene has CDR1 SQVTM and CDR2 ANQGSEA. This CDR3 is built from 14 residues.

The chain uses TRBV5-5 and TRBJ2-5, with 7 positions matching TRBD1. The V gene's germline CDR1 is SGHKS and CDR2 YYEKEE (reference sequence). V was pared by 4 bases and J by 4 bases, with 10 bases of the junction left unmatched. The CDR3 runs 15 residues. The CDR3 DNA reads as TGTGCCAGCAGCAAGTCCCGACAGGGTAGAGAGACCCAGTACTTC. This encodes CASSKSRQGRETQYF.

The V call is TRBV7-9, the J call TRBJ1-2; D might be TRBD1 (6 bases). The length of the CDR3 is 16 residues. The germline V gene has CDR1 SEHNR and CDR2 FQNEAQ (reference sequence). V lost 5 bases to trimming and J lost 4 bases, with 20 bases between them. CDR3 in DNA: TGTGCCAGCAGCACGTCGTTGGCAGGGGCTTCCTATGGCTACACCTTC. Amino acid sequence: CASSTSLAGASYGYTF.

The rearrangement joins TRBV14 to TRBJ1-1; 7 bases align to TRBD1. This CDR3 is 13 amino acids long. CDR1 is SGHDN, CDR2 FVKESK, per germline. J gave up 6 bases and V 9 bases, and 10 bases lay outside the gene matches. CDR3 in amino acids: CASSLQGPAEAFF. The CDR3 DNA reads TGTGCCAGTTCACTACAGGGGCCCGCTGAAGCTTTCTTT.

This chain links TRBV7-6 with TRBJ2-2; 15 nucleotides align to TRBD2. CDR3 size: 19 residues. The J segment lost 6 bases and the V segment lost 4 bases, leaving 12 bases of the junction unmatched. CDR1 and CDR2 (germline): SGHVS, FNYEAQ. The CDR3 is CASSSRPGLAGGPAGELFF. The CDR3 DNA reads TGTGCCAGCAGCTCAAGACCTGGACTAGCGGGAGGGCCGGCCGGGGAGCTGTTTTTT.